The 2 T cell receptor beta chains below all came from one sample that was sequenced in a study of blood T cell repertoires in COVID-19. TCRdb keeps only in-frame clones here, not all; method: immunoSEQ multiplex PCR. The sample lists 15,000 to 20,000 clones; approximately 81% were seen once. The specimen was peripheral blood. The receptors stem from a human donor with active COVID-19. The donor label of this sample is uncertain.

The chain recombines TRBV6-1 with TRBJ1-2, with D unresolved. The CDR3 loop spans 13 amino acids. CDR1 and CDR2 from the germline V gene are MNHNS and SASEGT. Trimming cost V 3 bases and J 1 base, with 6 bases left between them. CDR3 bases: TGTGCCAGCAGTGAGCAACATAACTATGGCTACACCTTC. Translating it yields CASSEQHNYGYTF.

The chain joins TRBV28 to TRBJ1-2; 9 nucleotides align to TRBD1. The germline V gene encodes CDR1 MDHEN and CDR2 SYDVKM. This CDR3 contains 14 residues. The trim removed 3 bases at V and 7 bases at J, leaving 6 bases unmatched. The chain's CDR3 is CASSFYDRGVGYTF. The CDR3 nucleotides read TGTGCCAGCAGTTTCTACGACAGGGGGGTTGGCTACACCTTC.